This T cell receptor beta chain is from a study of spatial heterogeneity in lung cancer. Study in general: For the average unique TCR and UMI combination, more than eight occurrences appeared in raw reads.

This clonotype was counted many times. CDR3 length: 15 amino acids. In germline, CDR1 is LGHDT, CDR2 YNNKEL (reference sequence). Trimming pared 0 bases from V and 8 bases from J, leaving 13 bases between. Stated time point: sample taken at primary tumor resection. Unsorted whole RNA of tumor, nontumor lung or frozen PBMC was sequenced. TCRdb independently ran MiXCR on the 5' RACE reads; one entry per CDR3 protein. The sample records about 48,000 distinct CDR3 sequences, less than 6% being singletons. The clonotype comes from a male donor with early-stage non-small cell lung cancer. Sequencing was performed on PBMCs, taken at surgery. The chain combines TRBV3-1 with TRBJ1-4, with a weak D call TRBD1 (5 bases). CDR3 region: CASSQDLGVEEKLFF. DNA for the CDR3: TGTGCCAGCAGCCAAGATCTAGGGGTGGAAGAAAAACTGTTTTTT.